One sample yielded the 9 T cell receptor beta chains listed below, sequenced in a study of vaccination effects on CD4 cells after COVID-19. Clones were read by immunoSEQ multiplex PCR, and TCRdb kept only the in-frame ones, dropping some. This sample has about 41,000 clones; around 77% occur once, and the top ten carry around 2.8%. These receptors have no known antigen. Before sequencing, viral peptide pools were used by the ViraFEST assay to expand antigen-specific CD4+ T cells. The authors isolated CD4+ T cells after about 10 days of culture. Nucleocapsid antibody tests were negative, and the vaccine recipients had no prior SARS-CoV-2 infection. Sequencing used CD4+ T cells from PBMCs cultured with HCoV-NL63 spike peptides, obtained before COVID-19 vaccination. Every receptor here comes from a human donor who received a COVID-19 vaccine.

The chain recombines TRBV7-9 with TRBJ1-2; D is undetermined. The CDR3 is 11 residues long. V was trimmed by 1 base and J by 7 bases, leaving 4 bases between them. In germline, CDR1 is SEHNR, CDR2 FQNEAQ (reference sequence). CDR3 in DNA: TGTGCCAGCAGCTTAGGTAGTGGCTACACCTTC. It specifies CASSLGSGYTF. Variable domain in full (rest from reference TRBV7-9 and TRBJ1-2): DTGVSQNPRHKITKRGQNVTFRCDPISEHNRLYWYRQTLGQGPEFLTYFQNEAQLEKSRLLSDRFSAERPKGSFSTLEIQRTEQGDSAMYLCASSLGSGYTFGSGTRLTVV.

The chain uses TRBV15 and TRBJ1-2; 7 nucleotides agree with TRBD1. The germline V gene encodes CDR1 LNHNV and CDR2 YYDKDF (reference sequence). After removal of 0 bases from V and 8 bases from J, the junction contained 9 bases not matched to a gene. This CDR3 has 15 residues. The CDR3 DNA is TGTGCCACCAGCAGAGATCTCGACAGGGTCCGAGGCTACACCTTC. Its translation is CATSRDLDRVRGYTF.

This clone was seen only once. The chain combines TRBV4-3 with TRBJ2-3; 8 bases are shared with TRBD1. The germline CDR1 and CDR2 sequences are LGHNA and YSLEER. This CDR3 is built from 19 residues. Trimming took 2 bases from V and 3 from J; bases not matched to a gene: 16. The CDR3 DNA reads TGCGCCAGCAGCCAAACTACAAGACCGTCAGGGGGCTCGACAGATACGCAGTATTTT. Protein product: CASSQTTRPSGGSTDTQYF.

The chain joins TRBV7-2 to TRBJ1-2; no firm D call. V dropped 2 bases and J dropped 8 bases, with 3 bases sitting between them. CDR1 and CDR2 from the germline V gene are SGHTA and FQGNSA. The CDR3 length is 10 residues. CDR3 in DNA: TGTGCCAGCAGCTTAACAGGCTACACCTTC. Amino acids: CASSLTGYTF.

This chain uses TRBV5-1 with TRBJ2-2, with 11 bases that match TRBD2. This CDR3 comprises 16 residues. Germline lookup yields CDR1 SGHRS and CDR2 YFSETQ. After removal of 0 bases from V and 6 bases from J, the junction contained 4 bases not matched to a gene. The CDR3 bases are TGCGCCAGCAGCTTGGGACTAGCGGGGATATCCGGGGAGCTGTTTTTT. This gives the protein CASSLGLAGISGELFF. The full variable domain, rest sourced from reference TRBV5-1 and TRBJ2-2, is KAGVTQTPRYLIKTRGQQVTLSCSPISGHRSVSWYQQTPGQGLQFLFEYFSETQRNKGNFPGRFSGRQFSNSRSEMNVSTLELGDSALYLCASSLGLAGISGELFFGEGSRLTVL.

This chain joins TRBV9 and TRBJ2-3, with a possible D match to TRBD2 (5 bases). The CDR3 contains 13 residues. Per the germline V gene, CDR1 is SGDLS and CDR2 is YYNGEE. Trimming pared 4 bases from V and 6 bases from J, leaving 12 bases between. The CDR3 is CASSPGILDTQYF. The DNA of the CDR3 is TGTGCCAGCAGCCCGGGGATCTTGGATACGCAGTATTTT. The full variable domain, its missing parts supplied by reference TRBV9 and TRBJ2-3, is DSGVTQTPKHLITATGQRVTLRCSPRSGDLSVYWYQQSLDQGLQFLIQYYNGEERAKGNILERFSAQQFPDLHSELNLSSLELGDSALYFCASSPGILDTQYFGPGTRLTVL.

This clone was seen once. The chain has TRBV19 and TRBJ2-2; D uncertain. In germline, CDR1 is LNHDA, CDR2 SQIVND (reference sequence). The V end lost 2 bases, the J end lost 2 bases, and 6 bases lay between the germline ends. This CDR3 is 14 amino acids long. This chain's CDR3 is CASSINDNTGELFF. The CDR3 bases are TGTGCCAGTAGTATAAACGACAACACCGGGGAGCTGTTTTTT.

This clone has only one observation. The CDR3 coding sequence is TGCAGCGTTGGGGGGAGGGACAGTTATTACAATGAGCAGTTCTTC. Residues: CSVGGRDSYYNEQFF. The rearrangement uses TRBV29-1 and TRBJ2-1, with D perhaps matching TRBD1 or TRBD2 (7 bases each). V shed 4 bases and J shed 4 bases, with 17 bases lying between them. CDR1 SQVTM and CDR2 ANQGSEA come from the germline V gene. The CDR3 has 15 amino acids.

The gene calls are TRBV7-3 and TRBJ1-1, with 12 positions matching TRBD1. The ends lost 5 bases at V and 4 bases at J; junction bases unmatched: 5. The CDR3 covers 15 residues. Germline V lookup: CDR1 SGHTA, CDR2 FQGTGA. Here the CDR3 DNA reads TGTGCCAGCAGCGGGACAGGGGGCGCGACCACTGAAGCTTTCTTT. Amino acids: CASSGTGGATTEAFF. Full variable domain (outside the CDR3, taken from reference TRBV7-3 and TRBJ1-1): GAGVSQTPSNKVTEKGKYVELRCDPISGHTALYWYRQSLGQGPEFLIYFQGTGAADDSGLPNDRFFAVRPEGSVSTLKIQRTERGDSAVYLCASSGTGGATTEAFFGQGTRLTVV.